Presented here are 8 T cell receptor beta chains from one specimen sequenced in a study of human T cells and chemical hapten exposure. One entry per CDR3 protein results from TCRdb running MiXCR on the RACE reads. This sample has about 34,000 distinct CDR3 sequences, with around 5.9% found just once. Indicated time point: healthy volunteer bleed at 6 weeks. Unfractionated whole blood yielded the extracted total RNA. The specimen was whole blood. Receptors were obtained from a human donor in good health. Some clones in this sample may be carry-over from other donors' samples.

Many counts were recorded for this clonotype. This sequence joins TRBV6-5 and TRBJ1-5; D is undetermined. Trimming pared 0 bases from V and 1 base from J, leaving 7 bases between. The germline V gene has CDR1 MNHEY and CDR2 SVGAGI. This CDR3 region has 15 residues. The chain's CDR3 is CASSYSWASNQPQHF. DNA of the CDR3: TGTGCCAGCAGTTACTCGTGGGCGAGCAATCAGCCCCAGCATTTT.

The table lists this clonotype with many counts. The V call is TRBV30, the J call TRBJ2-3, with D perhaps TRBD1 or TRBD2 (5 bases each). This CDR3 is built from 13 residues. The ends were cut back, 4 bases at V and 9 bases at J, with 17 bases in the middle. Germline V gene sequence: CDR1 GTSNPN, CDR2 SVGIG (reference sequence). For the CDR3, the DNA is TGTGCCTGGAAGGCCCCGGGACCATCGACGCAGTATTTT. Translating gives CAWKAPGPSTQYF.

The chain links TRBV11-2 to TRBJ2-3; a possible D gene is TRBD1 (6 bases). This CDR3 has 16 residues. Germline V gives CDR1 SGHAT, CDR2 FQNNGV. Trimming took 5 bases from V and 0 from J, leaving 15 bases between them. CDR3 DNA: TGTGCCAGCAGCAAACAGGGCGGGCTCAGCACAGATACGCAGTATTTT. It translates to CASSKQGGLSTDTQYF.

The J gene is TRBJ2-3, the V gene TRBV12-3 or TRBV12-4, with 13 bases identical to TRBD2. V shed 6 bases, J shed 3 bases, and the junction held 0 bases outside the gene matches. This CDR3 has 14 residues. As DNA, the CDR3 is TGTGCCAGCAGGGGACTAGCGGGAACAGATACGCAGTATTTT. Protein product: CASRGLAGTDTQYF.

The rearrangement uses TRBV9 and TRBJ2-3; 9 nucleotides match TRBD1. CDR1 SGDLS and CDR2 YYNGEE come from the germline V gene. J lost 4 bases, V lost 4 bases, and 7 bases had no gene match. This CDR3 has 15 amino acids. The CDR3 DNA sequence: TGTGCCAGCAGCATCCGGGACAGGGCCCCAGATACGCAGTATTTT. It is translated as CASSIRDRAPDTQYF.

Comment on this clonotype: This sequence may be a read error, since a much larger clone differs from it by one base. For the CDR3, the DNA is TGTGCCAGCGGCGTGGACAACCGTGCAGATACGCAGTATTTT. Amino acid sequence: CASGVDNRADTQYF. This sequence joins TRBV9 and TRBJ2-3; tentative D call: TRBD1 (5 bases). The CDR3 is 14 residues long. Germline lookup yields CDR1 SGDLS and CDR2 YYNGEE. Based on the CDR3 plus reference TRBV9 and TRBJ2-3, the full variable domain is DSGVTQTPKHLITATGQRVTLRCSPRSGDLSVYWYQQSLDQGLQFLIQYYNGEERAKGNILERFSAQQFPDLHSELNLSSLELGDSALYFCASGVDNRADTQYFGPGTRLTVL.

This clonotype was picked up many times. This chain joins TRBV6-5 and TRBJ2-1; a possible D gene is TRBD1 (5 bases). The CDR3 sequence is 15 residues long. V was cut by 4 bases and J by 0 bases, with 10 bases left in between. The germline CDR1 and CDR2 sequences are MNHEY and SVGAGI. This CDR3 is CASSLQQASYNEQFF. DNA of the CDR3: TGTGCCAGCAGTTTGCAACAGGCCTCCTACAATGAGCAGTTCTTC.

This clonotype showed up just once. The chain joins TRBV6-6 to TRBJ1-1, with D maybe TRBD1 (5 bases). Trimming pared 0 bases from V and 2 bases from J, leaving 22 bases between. Germline V gene sequence: CDR1 MNHNY, CDR2 SVGAGI (reference sequence). This CDR3 has 19 amino acids. For the CDR3, the DNA is TGTGCCAGCAGTTACTCGGGACCTATTGATAACGCCATCAACACTGAAGCTTTCTTT. Translated: CASSYSGPIDNAINTEAFF.